This T cell receptor (beta chain) came from a study of cytomegalovirus exposure and HLA in healthy donors. Both 60 Vbeta primers and 13 Jbeta primers went into the PCR. How the authors handled the data: In a later analysis, of roughly 83 million unique beta chains, roughly 10 million appeared in at least two donors. Repertoires were generated with immunoSEQ multiplex PCR, while TCRdb's copy carries only in-frame clones and drops some. Clone size and V and J calls were adopted from that table, with D and trimming inferred from the DNA. Among some 200,000 clones listed, roughly 13% were seen once. CDR1 and CDR2 (germline): MGHRA, YSYEKL. The CDR3 has 15 amino acids. The V and J ends lost 1 base and 1 base respectively, with 10 bases between them.

This chain connects TRBV4-1 to TRBJ1-2, with unresolved D. Sequenced: PBMCs. This clonotype was sampled from a man aged 50 to 60 in good health and CMV-seropositive. The CDR3 sequence is CASSQVSRLNYGYTF. The DNA for the CDR3 is TGCGCCAGCAGCCAAGTAAGCAGGCTTAACTATGGCTACACCTTC.